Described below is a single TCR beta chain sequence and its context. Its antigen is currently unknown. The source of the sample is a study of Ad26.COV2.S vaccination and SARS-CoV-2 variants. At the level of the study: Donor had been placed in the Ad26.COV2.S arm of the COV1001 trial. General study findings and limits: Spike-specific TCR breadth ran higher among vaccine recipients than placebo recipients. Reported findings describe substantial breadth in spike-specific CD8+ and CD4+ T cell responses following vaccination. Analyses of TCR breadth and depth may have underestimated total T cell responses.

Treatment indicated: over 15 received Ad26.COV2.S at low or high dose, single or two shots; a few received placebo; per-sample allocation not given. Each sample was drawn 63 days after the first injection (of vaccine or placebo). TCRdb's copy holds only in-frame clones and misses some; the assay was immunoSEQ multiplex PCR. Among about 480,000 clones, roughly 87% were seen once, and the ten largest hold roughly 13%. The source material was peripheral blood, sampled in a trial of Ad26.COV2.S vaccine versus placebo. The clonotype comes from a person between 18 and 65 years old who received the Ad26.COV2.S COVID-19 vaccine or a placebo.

In nucleotides, the CDR3 is TGTGCCAGTAGTATTGATGGGACCGGCACTGAAGCTTTCTTT. Its protein is CASSIDGTGTEAFF. The J gene is TRBJ1-1, the V gene TRBV19; the D gene is possibly TRBD1 (5 bases). V dropped 3 bases and J dropped 4 bases, with 12 bases sitting between them. CDR1 LNHDA and CDR2 SQIVND come from the germline V gene (reference sequence). The CDR3 is made up of 14 amino acids.